Listed here is a single TCR beta chain. Its antigen is currently unknown. Hyperthyroidism had been newly diagnosed in patients aged 18 to 65, and its duration was under 2 months. These data belong to a study of T cells in Graves' hyperthyroidism and ophthalmopathy. Study-wide points: It was a median 6.5 months before onset that the model predicted ophthalmopathy. Blood samples included most of the expanded thyroid clonotypes exceeding 0.001.

RNA transcripts were the template for amplifying TCR beta CDR3 regions. The HTBI primer set was used in a first-round RT-PCR of the TCR CDR3. TCRdb redid the calling of the multiplex PCR reads with MiXCR, one entry per CDR3 protein. The table has 600,000 to 650,000 distinct CDR3 sequences, 15% to 20% seen once; the top ten hold 3.5% to 4%. V lost 5 bases, J lost 6 bases, and 15 bases lay in between. From germline, CDR1 is SGHTA and CDR2 FQGNSA. CDR3 length: 14 amino acids. The material sequenced was blood. The chain joins TRBV7-2 to TRBJ2-3; weak D call: TRBD2 (6 bases). This receptor was taken from a woman under 40 with Graves' hyperthyroidism. CDR3 sequence (DNA): TGTGCCAGCAGCCCTTCCGGGAGCCAGGATACGCAGTATTTT. The encoded protein is CASSPSGSQDTQYF.